The present T cell receptor beta chain was sequenced within a study of T cell responses to AZD1222 COVID-19 vaccine. Notes on the study in general: Repertoire sampling was restricted to post-peak T cell response timepoints.

Some clones are missing from TCRdb's copy, which holds only in-frame ones; the method was immunoSEQ multiplex PCR. This sample yields 100,000 or so clones, of which 86% are seen a single time; under 1.5% belongs to the top ten. Remarks on this clone: Its antigen is not identified.

The CDR3 totals 13 residues. The V and J ends lost 3 bases and 3 bases respectively, with 11 bases between them. Germline-derived CDR1 and CDR2 are DFQATT and SNEGSKA (reference sequence). The sample was peripheral blood, taken on day 0 of AZD1222 vaccination. The TCR was taken from an adult in good health. The chain carries TRBV20-1 and TRBJ1-2; the D is unclear. The CDR3 nucleotides read TGCAGTGCTAGTTTCCAGCGGCACTATGGCTACACCTTC. This sequence encodes CSASFQRHYGYTF.